Shown below are 10 T cell receptor beta chains from a single sample sequenced in a study of control samples from healthy donors and cancer patients. Clones were sequenced by immunoSEQ multiplex PCR, and TCRdb holds only the in-frame ones, with some missing. The table has approximately 70,000 clones, 75% to 95% seen once; the top ten hold about 1.2%. Sequences were obtained from PBMCs. These receptor sequences come from a woman in her 50s with colorectal cancer.

The V call is TRBV15, the J call TRBJ1-2; no definite D call. CDR3 length equals 12 residues. The germline V gene has CDR1 LNHNV and CDR2 YYDKDF (reference sequence). Trimming took 0 bases from V and 12 from J, leaving 11 bases between them. For the CDR3, the DNA is TGTGCCACCAGCAGAGATAAATCGCGGCACACCTTC. Its translation is CATSRDKSRHTF.

The J gene is TRBJ2-7, the V gene TRBV6-2 or TRBV6-3, with D perhaps being TRBD1 or TRBD2 (5 bases each). V lost 2 bases and J lost 3, with 11 bases in between. The CDR3 totals 14 residues. The germline V gene has CDR1 MNHEY and CDR2 SVGEGT. The CDR3 loop is CASSYGDAGYEQYF. The CDR3 nucleotides read TGTGCCAGCAGTTACGGGGACGCCGGCTACGAGCAGTACTTC.

The V gene is TRBV5-4, the J gene TRBJ2-1; 7 bases are a match to TRBD2. CDR3 size: 14 residues. Germline loops: CDR1 SGHNT, CDR2 YYREEE (reference sequence). The V and J ends lost 2 bases and 5 bases, in that order; junction bases with no gene match: 4. The CDR3 is CASSFPSGDNEQFF. DNA of the CDR3: TGTGCCAGCAGCTTCCCTAGCGGAGACAATGAGCAGTTCTTC.

In the case of this clone: The junction departs from germline at one end; a sequencing error may be responsible. V gene TRBV18 combines with J gene TRBJ2-7; 12 bases are shared with TRBD2. Per the germline V gene, CDR1 is KGHSH and CDR2 is LQKENI. This CDR3 region has 15 residues. The CDR3 loop is CASSTSSGGENERYF. DNA of the CDR3: TGTGCCAGCTCAACCTCTAGCGGGGGGGAAAACGAGCGGTACTTC.

V is TRBV18 and J is TRBJ1-5; no clear D gene. The CDR3 is 13 amino acids. Per germline, CDR1 KGHSH and CDR2 LQKENI. Trimming removed 1 base from V and 5 bases from J, with 6 bases in between. The chain's CDR3 is CASSPRRYQPQHF. The CDR3 nucleotides read TGTGCCAGCTCACCACGCAGATATCAGCCCCAGCATTTT.

V and J are TRBV11-3 and TRBJ2-1; TRBD2 might be the D (7 bases). V shed 5 bases and J shed 8 bases, with 16 bases lying between them. From germline, CDR1 is SGHNT and CDR2 YENEEA. This CDR3 has 14 amino acids. CDR3 amino acids: CASSPPGRGDEQFF. As DNA, the CDR3 is TGTGCCAGCAGCCCTCCGGGGAGGGGGGATGAGCAGTTCTTC.

The chain combines TRBV19 with TRBJ2-5, with D maybe TRBD2 (5 bases). Germline CDR1 is LNHDA and CDR2 is SQIVND (reference sequence). The V and J ends lost 6 bases and 2 bases respectively, with 10 bases between them. There are 13 residues in the CDR3. CDR3 in amino acids: CASREAEQETQYF. The CDR3 DNA reads as TGTGCCAGTAGAGAAGCGGAACAAGAGACCCAGTACTTC.

The V and J genes are TRBV10-3 and TRBJ1-2, with 7 nucleotides matching TRBD1. Germline lookup yields CDR1 ENHRY and CDR2 SYGVKD. Trimming at V came to 5 bases and at J to 4 bases, leaving 4 bases not matched to a gene. The CDR3 spans 13 residues. The CDR3 nucleotides read TGTGCCATCAGTCACCGGGACAGCTATGGCTACACCTTC. It specifies CAISHRDSYGYTF.

The V call is TRBV24-1, the J call TRBJ2-5, with D possibly TRBD2 on 7 matching bases. The CDR3 sequence is 17 residues long. In germline, CDR1 is KGHDR, CDR2 SFDVKD. V lost 3 bases and J lost 1, with 17 bases in between. The DNA for the CDR3 is TGTGCCACCAGTGATCCTGCGGGGGCCACGGTCCAAGAGACCCAGTACTTC. Residues: CATSDPAGATVQETQYF.

The V and J genes are TRBV2 and TRBJ1-5, with a weak D call TRBD1 (5 bases). There are 14 residues in the CDR3. V gave up 3 bases and J gave up 2 bases, with 8 bases separating them. Per the germline V gene, CDR1 is SNHLY and CDR2 is FYNNEI. The CDR3 reads CASSDQGGNQPQHF. The DNA for the CDR3 is TGTGCCAGCAGTGACCAGGGCGGCAATCAGCCCCAGCATTTT.